The rows below give T cell receptor beta chains drawn from one sample of a study of blood T cell repertoires in COVID-19. Sequenced by immunoSEQ multiplex PCR; TCRdb stores in-frame clones only, minus some. The sample yields more than 200,000 clones, about 88% seen once. The sample was peripheral blood. These receptors came from a man in his 70s with acute or convalescent COVID-19. Each CDR3 is given with its conserved first and last residue. Each record gives: J gene, clone size, CDR3 length, V gene, CDR3 protein. Clone size is shown for a subset of rows, as once, few, many or a class of expanded clone.

J gene: TRBJ1-4; clone size: -; CDR3 length: 14; V gene: TRBV28; CDR3 protein: CASSLRGAREKLFF
J gene: TRBJ2-1; clone size: -; CDR3 length: 12; V gene: TRBV28; CDR3 protein: CAIAGAIHEQFF
J gene: TRBJ1-3; clone size: once; CDR3 length: 15; V gene: TRBV7-2; CDR3 protein: CASSLATTAGNTIYF
J gene: TRBJ2-3; clone size: few; CDR3 length: 16; V gene: TRBV9; CDR3 protein: CASSPNSGASTDTQYF
J gene: TRBJ2-7; clone size: -; CDR3 length: 18; V gene: TRBV19; CDR3 protein: CASSISISGSGLAYEQYF
J gene: TRBJ1-1; clone size: -; CDR3 length: 15; V gene: TRBV13; CDR3 protein: CASSLQTGTNTEAFF
J gene: TRBJ2-7; clone size: -; CDR3 length: 15; V gene: TRBV5-5; CDR3 protein: CASSLERTDFYEQYF
J gene: TRBJ1-1; clone size: -; CDR3 length: 15; V gene: TRBV21-1; CDR3 protein: CASSKGGPKDTEAFF
J gene: TRBJ2-7; clone size: -; CDR3 length: 12; V gene: TRBV7-9; CDR3 protein: CASSLQGDEQYF
J gene: TRBJ2-5; clone size: -; CDR3 length: 15; V gene: TRBV11-2; CDR3 protein: CASSLGGQGAGTQYF
J gene: TRBJ1-6; clone size: -; CDR3 length: 15; V gene: TRBV3-1/TRBV3-2; CDR3 protein: CASSQVDSQNSPLHF
J gene: TRBJ1-2; clone size: -; CDR3 length: 15; V gene: TRBV4-1; CDR3 protein: CASSQEEVKRGGYTF
J gene: TRBJ2-1; clone size: once; CDR3 length: 15; V gene: TRBV10-3; CDR3 protein: CAIHVQREGYNEQFF
J gene: TRBJ1-2; clone size: -; CDR3 length: 16; V gene: TRBV6-5; CDR3 protein: CASSYDSVLGSYGYTF
J gene: TRBJ2-2; clone size: -; CDR3 length: 13; V gene: TRBV24-1; CDR3 protein: CATSESGAGELFF
J gene: TRBJ2-3; clone size: -; CDR3 length: 18; V gene: TRBV24-1; CDR3 protein: CATSQTSGSGMGTDTQYF
J gene: TRBJ2-7; clone size: -; CDR3 length: 12; V gene: TRBV5-4; CDR3 protein: CASSLGGSGQYF
J gene: TRBJ2-7; clone size: few; CDR3 length: 20; V gene: TRBV4-1; CDR3 protein: CASSQDRSVGGTGRSYEQYF
J gene: TRBJ2-7; clone size: -; CDR3 length: 15; V gene: TRBV11-1; CDR3 protein: CASSLSQGVGYEQYF
J gene: TRBJ2-7; clone size: once; CDR3 length: 15; V gene: TRBV4-2; CDR3 protein: CASSQGGSGSYEQYF
J gene: TRBJ1-6; clone size: once; CDR3 length: 13; V gene: TRBV3-1/TRBV3-2; CDR3 protein: CASSQEDRPTLHF
J gene: TRBJ2-1; clone size: -; CDR3 length: 15; V gene: TRBV9; CDR3 protein: CASSVRPDGKNEQFF
J gene: TRBJ2-3; clone size: -; CDR3 length: 16; V gene: TRBV3-1/TRBV3-2; CDR3 protein: CASSPWDRTETDTQYF
J gene: TRBJ1-2; clone size: -; CDR3 length: 17; V gene: TRBV27; CDR3 protein: CASSSPSRDRVLRGYTF
J gene: TRBJ2-1; clone size: -; CDR3 length: 14; V gene: TRBV6-2/TRBV6-3; CDR3 protein: CASSRYSGYNEQFF
J gene: TRBJ1-6; clone size: -; CDR3 length: 17; V gene: TRBV14; CDR3 protein: CASSPTRASSYNSPLHF
J gene: TRBJ1-1; clone size: -; CDR3 length: 13; V gene: TRBV6-5; CDR3 protein: CASFRNMNTEAFF
J gene: TRBJ2-4; clone size: -; CDR3 length: 16; V gene: TRBV19; CDR3 protein: CASRGLAGRVGNIQYF
J gene: TRBJ2-3; clone size: few; CDR3 length: 12; V gene: TRBV2; CDR3 protein: CASSSLPDTQYF
J gene: TRBJ1-1; clone size: -; CDR3 length: 13; V gene: TRBV27; CDR3 protein: CASSLYQGAEAFF
J gene: TRBJ2-3; clone size: once; CDR3 length: 14; V gene: TRBV18; CDR3 protein: CASSPLDGTDTQYF
J gene: TRBJ1-1; clone size: -; CDR3 length: 13; V gene: TRBV12-3/TRBV12-4; CDR3 protein: CASSLGSGTEAFF
J gene: TRBJ2-3; clone size: -; CDR3 length: 16; V gene: TRBV19; CDR3 protein: CASSLRDSIYTDTQYF
J gene: TRBJ1-1; clone size: -; CDR3 length: 15; V gene: TRBV18; CDR3 protein: CASSLSETVNTEAFF
J gene: TRBJ2-4; clone size: -; CDR3 length: 13; V gene: TRBV28; CDR3 protein: CASSPGGPNIQYF
J gene: TRBJ2-7; clone size: -; CDR3 length: 13; V gene: TRBV28; CDR3 protein: CASSRDSLGEQYF
J gene: TRBJ2-1; clone size: -; CDR3 length: 16; V gene: TRBV9; CDR3 protein: CASSGDDREFYNEQFF
J gene: TRBJ2-7; clone size: -; CDR3 length: 15; V gene: TRBV5-5; CDR3 protein: CASSGQDYPGSEQYF
J gene: TRBJ1-6; clone size: -; CDR3 length: 12; V gene: TRBV12-3/TRBV12-4; CDR3 protein: CASRPGNSPLHF
J gene: TRBJ1-3; clone size: -; CDR3 length: 15; V gene: TRBV18; CDR3 protein: CASSLDRGTGNTIYF
J gene: TRBJ1-6; clone size: once; CDR3 length: 14; V gene: TRBV7-9; CDR3 protein: CASSLGQVNSPLHF
J gene: TRBJ1-4; clone size: -; CDR3 length: 14; V gene: TRBV7-9; CDR3 protein: CASSFGGWSEKLFF
J gene: TRBJ2-7; clone size: -; CDR3 length: 14; V gene: TRBV3-1/TRBV3-2; CDR3 protein: CASSQGTSGYEQYF
J gene: TRBJ2-7; clone size: once; CDR3 length: 11; V gene: TRBV29-1; CDR3 protein: CSGGEEYEQYF
J gene: TRBJ2-7; clone size: -; CDR3 length: 15; V gene: TRBV9; CDR3 protein: CASSFGGVSSYEQYF
J gene: TRBJ1-5; clone size: -; CDR3 length: 15; V gene: TRBV5-6; CDR3 protein: CASSPSRGLNQPQHF
J gene: TRBJ2-5; clone size: -; CDR3 length: 15; V gene: TRBV4-2; CDR3 protein: CASSPGTSGEETQYF
J gene: TRBJ2-7; clone size: once; CDR3 length: 15; V gene: TRBV15; CDR3 protein: CATSGRLATLYEQYF
J gene: TRBJ1-3; clone size: -; CDR3 length: 13; V gene: TRBV7-8; CDR3 protein: CASSQNRGNTIYF
J gene: TRBJ2-1; clone size: -; CDR3 length: 16; V gene: TRBV2; CDR3 protein: CASRPTSGSSYNEQFF
J gene: TRBJ2-6; clone size: -; CDR3 length: 19; V gene: TRBV19; CDR3 protein: CASSPLDPKGLSGANVLTF
J gene: TRBJ1-1; clone size: few; CDR3 length: 13; V gene: TRBV30; CDR3 protein: CAWSRGGRTEAFF
J gene: TRBJ1-2; clone size: -; CDR3 length: 16; V gene: TRBV6-6; CDR3 protein: CASSYSSPGLGSGYTF